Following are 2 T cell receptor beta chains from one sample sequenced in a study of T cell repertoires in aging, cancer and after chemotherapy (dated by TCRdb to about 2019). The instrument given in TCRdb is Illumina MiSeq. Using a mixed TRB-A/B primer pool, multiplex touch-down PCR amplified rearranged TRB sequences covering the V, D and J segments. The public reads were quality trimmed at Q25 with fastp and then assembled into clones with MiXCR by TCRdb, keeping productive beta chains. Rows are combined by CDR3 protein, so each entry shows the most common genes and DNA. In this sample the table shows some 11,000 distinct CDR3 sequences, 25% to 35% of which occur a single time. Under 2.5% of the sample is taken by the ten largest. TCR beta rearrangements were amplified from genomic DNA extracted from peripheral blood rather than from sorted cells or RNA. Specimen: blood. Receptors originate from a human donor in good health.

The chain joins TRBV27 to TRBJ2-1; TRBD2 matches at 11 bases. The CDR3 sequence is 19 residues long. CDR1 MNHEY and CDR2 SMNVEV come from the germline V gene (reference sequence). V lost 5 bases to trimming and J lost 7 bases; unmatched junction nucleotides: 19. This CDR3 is CASSHDLKRLAGYRNEQFF. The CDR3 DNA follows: TGTGCCAGCAGTCATGATCTAAAACGACTAGCGGGGTATAGGAATGAGCAGTTCTTC.

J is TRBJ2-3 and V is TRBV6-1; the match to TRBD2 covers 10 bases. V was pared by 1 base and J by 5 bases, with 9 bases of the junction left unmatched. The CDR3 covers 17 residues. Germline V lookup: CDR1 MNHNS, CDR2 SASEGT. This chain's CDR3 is CASSEVVSGGAGDTQYF. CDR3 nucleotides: TGTGCCAGCAGTGAAGTCGTCAGCGGGGGGGCTGGAGATACGCAGTATTTT.